The rows below give T cell receptor beta chains drawn from one sample of a study of shared clonotypes between healthy human individuals. Generated by immunoSEQ multiplex PCR, the TCRdb table keeps only in-frame clones and is missing some. The sample lists 2 million to 2.5 million clones; about 95% were seen once. The sample comprised naive CD8+ T cells sorted from blood. Receptor source: a man younger than 35 in good health. Both conserved end residues are part of each CDR3. Fields, in order: V gene, J gene, clone size, D gene, CDR3 protein, CDR3 DNA. The D gene is left open where the match is weak. The size of a clone is reported for some rows only, either as once, few or many, or as a class for expanded clones.

TRBV5-4,TRBJ2-2,NA,TRBD2,CASSLLAGGTGELFF,TGTGCCAGCAGCTTGCTAGCGGGAGGAACCGGGGAGCTGTTTTTT
TRBV10-3,TRBJ2-5,NA,NA,CAISSGGVGETQYF,TGTGCCATCAGCTCCGGGGGAGTCGGGGAGACCCAGTACTTC
TRBV28,TRBJ1-5,NA,TRBD1,CASSVARQGIQPQHF,TGTGCCAGCAGCGTCGCTAGACAGGGGATTCAGCCCCAGCATTTT
TRBV13,TRBJ2-7,NA,TRBD1,CASSLVGQGYEQYF,TGTGCCAGCAGCTTAGTGGGACAGGGGTACGAGCAGTACTTC
TRBV7-9,TRBJ2-3,once,TRBD2,CASSWGTSGVLDTQYF,TGTGCCAGCAGCTGGGGGACTAGCGGGGTGCTAGATACGCAGTATTTT
TRBV27,TRBJ2-5,NA,TRBD2,CASSLSWGGELETQYF,TGTGCCAGCAGTTTATCCTGGGGGGGGGAACTGGAGACCCAGTACTTC
TRBV4-2,TRBJ2-1,NA,TRBD2,CASSLIGGNYNEQFF,TGTGCCAGCAGCCTCATCGGGGGGAACTACAATGAGCAGTTCTTC
TRBV27,TRBJ1-2,NA,NA,CASGWIPYGYTF,TGTGCCAGCGGGTGGATTCCCTATGGCTACACCTTC
TRBV27,TRBJ2-7,NA,NA,CASSLAPSSYEQYF,TGTGCCAGCAGTTTGGCTCCGAGCTCCTACGAGCAGTACTTC
TRBV13,TRBJ2-1,NA,TRBD2,CASSGRLAGLDEQFF,TGTGCCAGCAGCGGGCGGCTAGCGGGTTTGGATGAGCAGTTCTTC
TRBV29-1,TRBJ2-6,NA,NA,CSVEDTNSGANVLTF,TGCAGCGTTGAAGATACCAACTCTGGGGCCAACGTCCTGACTTTC
TRBV28,TRBJ2-5,NA,TRBD2,CASSLFLAGNQETQYF,TGTGCCAGCAGTTTATTTCTAGCGGGAAACCAAGAGACCCAGTACTTC
TRBV4-1,TRBJ2-7,NA,TRBD2,CASSQAGGAYEQYF,TGCGCCAGCAGCCAGGCGGGAGGGGCTTACGAGCAGTACTTC
TRBV7-2,TRBJ1-1,NA,NA,CASSYVGGGYTEAFF,TGTGCCAGCAGCTATGTGGGAGGGGGTTACACTGAAGCTTTCTTT
TRBV27,TRBJ2-5,NA,TRBD2,CASSALAALHGQETQYF,TGTGCCAGCAGTGCCCTAGCGGCCCTGCATGGCCAAGAGACCCAGTACTTC